This T cell receptor (beta chain) emerged from a study of cytomegalovirus exposure and HLA in healthy donors. The study, taken as a whole, reports: The classifier, whose performance was assessed in both the original and validation cohorts, reportedly diagnosed cytomegalovirus status with high specificity and sensitivity. Confirmation was obtained in vitro that three CMV-associated chains are specific for CMV antigens.

With respect to this clone: Its antigen is currently unknown.

Trimming took off 3 bases at V and 1 base at J, with 16 bases between the two ends. This CDR3 spans 17 amino acids. From germline, CDR1 is KGHSH and CDR2 LQKENI. Sequenced by immunoSEQ multiplex PCR; TCRdb stores in-frame clones only, minus some. The sample lists about 180,000 clones; around 85% were seen once. The rearrangement joins TRBV18 to TRBJ2-4; D perhaps matches TRBD2 (6 bases). This receptor was identified in a man between 18 and 29 years old in good health and CMV-seropositive. Sequences were obtained from PBMCs. CDR3 DNA sequence: TGTGCCAGCTCACCCATGGAGGGGTGGGGTGCCAAAAACATTCAGTACTTC. Translation gives CASSPMEGWGAKNIQYF.